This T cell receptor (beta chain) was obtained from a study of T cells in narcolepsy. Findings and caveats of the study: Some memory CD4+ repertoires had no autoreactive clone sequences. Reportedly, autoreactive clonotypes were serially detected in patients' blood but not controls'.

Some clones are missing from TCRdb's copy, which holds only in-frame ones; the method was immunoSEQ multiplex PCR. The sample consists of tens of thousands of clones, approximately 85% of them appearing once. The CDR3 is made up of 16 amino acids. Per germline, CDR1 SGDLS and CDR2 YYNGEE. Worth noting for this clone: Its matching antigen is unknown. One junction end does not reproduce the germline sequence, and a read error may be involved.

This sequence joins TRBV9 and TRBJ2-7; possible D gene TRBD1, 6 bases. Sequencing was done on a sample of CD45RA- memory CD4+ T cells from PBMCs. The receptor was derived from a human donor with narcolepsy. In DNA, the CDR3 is TGTGCCAGCAGCGTTACTGACGACAGGAGAACCTACGGGCAGTACTTC. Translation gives CASSVTDDRRTYGQYF.